This paragraph reports one T cell receptor beta chain. This sample is part of a study of blood T cells in healthy people across ages. The second PCR ran roughly 7 to 12 cycles with a sample-barcoded 5' primer and J-beta primers. A tag from a template-switch adaptor with 12 random nucleotides marked each cDNA molecule. Via MiXCR, TCRdb re-called the 5' RACE reads, giving one row per CDR3 protein. There are over a million distinct CDR3 sequences in the sample; roughly 45% occur only once, and around 8% lies in the top ten. V gave up 5 bases and J gave up 0 bases; unmatched junction bases: 10. The CDR3 runs 18 residues. From germline, CDR1 is DFQATT and CDR2 SNEGSKA (reference sequence). Every donor gave roughly 9.6 milliliters of peripheral blood. The total RNA that was extracted per sample amounted to at least 5.5 micrograms.

V and J are TRBV20-1 and TRBJ2-3; TRBD2 agrees at 14 bases. Sequencing input: blood. The TCR originated in a woman younger than 30 in good health. The CDR3 bases are TGCAGTGCTTTAGGGGGGGGACTAGCGGGGGCTAGCACAGATACGCAGTATTTT. Translating gives CSALGGGLAGASTDTQYF.